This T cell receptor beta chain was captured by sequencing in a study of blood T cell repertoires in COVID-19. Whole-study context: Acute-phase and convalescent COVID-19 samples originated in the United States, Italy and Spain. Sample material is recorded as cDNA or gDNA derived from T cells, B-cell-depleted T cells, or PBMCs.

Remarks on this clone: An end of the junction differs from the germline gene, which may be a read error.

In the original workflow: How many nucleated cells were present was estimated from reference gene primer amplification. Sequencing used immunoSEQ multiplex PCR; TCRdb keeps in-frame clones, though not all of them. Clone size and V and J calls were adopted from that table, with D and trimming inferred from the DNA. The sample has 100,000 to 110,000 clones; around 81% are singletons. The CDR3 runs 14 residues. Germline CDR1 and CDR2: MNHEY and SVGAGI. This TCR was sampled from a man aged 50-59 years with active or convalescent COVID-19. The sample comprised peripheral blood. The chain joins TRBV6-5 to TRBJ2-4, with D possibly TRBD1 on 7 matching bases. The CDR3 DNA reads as TGTGCCAGCAGTTACTCGAGGACAGGAGGGGGTAGAGAGTTC. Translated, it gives CASSYSRTGGGREF.